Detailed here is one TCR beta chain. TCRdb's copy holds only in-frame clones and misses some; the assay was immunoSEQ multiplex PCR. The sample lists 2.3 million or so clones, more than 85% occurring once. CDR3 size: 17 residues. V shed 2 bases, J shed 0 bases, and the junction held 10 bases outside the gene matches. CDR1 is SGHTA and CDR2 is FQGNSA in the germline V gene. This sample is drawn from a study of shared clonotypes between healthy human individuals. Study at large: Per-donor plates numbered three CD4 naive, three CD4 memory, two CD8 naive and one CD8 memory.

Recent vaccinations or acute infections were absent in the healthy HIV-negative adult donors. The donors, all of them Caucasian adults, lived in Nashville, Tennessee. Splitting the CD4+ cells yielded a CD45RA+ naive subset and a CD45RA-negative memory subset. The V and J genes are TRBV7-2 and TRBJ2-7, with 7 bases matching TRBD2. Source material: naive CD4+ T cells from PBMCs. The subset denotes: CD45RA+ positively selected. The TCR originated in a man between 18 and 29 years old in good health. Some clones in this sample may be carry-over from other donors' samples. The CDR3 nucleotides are TGTGCCAGCAGCTTATATGCTAGCGGAGTAAGCTCCTACGAGCAGTACTTC. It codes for CASSLYASGVSSYEQYF.